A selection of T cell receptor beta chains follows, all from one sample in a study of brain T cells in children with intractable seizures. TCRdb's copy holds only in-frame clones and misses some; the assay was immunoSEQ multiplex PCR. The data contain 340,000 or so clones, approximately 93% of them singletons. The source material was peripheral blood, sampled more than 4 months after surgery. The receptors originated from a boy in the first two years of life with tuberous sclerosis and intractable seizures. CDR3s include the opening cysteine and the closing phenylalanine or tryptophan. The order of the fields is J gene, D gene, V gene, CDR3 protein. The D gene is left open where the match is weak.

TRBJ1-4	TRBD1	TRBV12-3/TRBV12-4	CASSSTGTEKLFF
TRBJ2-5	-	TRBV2	CASSVSESQETQYF
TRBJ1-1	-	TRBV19	CASSIVGRMNTEAFF
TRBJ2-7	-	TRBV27	CASSFPGLGEQYF
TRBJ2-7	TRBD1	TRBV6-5	CASSYLGQGYEQYF
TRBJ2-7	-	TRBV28	CASSPRWGDYEQYF
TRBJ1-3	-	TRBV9	CASSVSGGLTGNTIYF
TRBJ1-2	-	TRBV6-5	CASSYYPPGGNGYTF
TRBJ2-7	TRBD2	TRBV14	CASSQASGSVVTYEQYF
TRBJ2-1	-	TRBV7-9	CASSNREDYNEQFF
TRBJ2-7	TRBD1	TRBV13	CASSTRDRGPYEQYF
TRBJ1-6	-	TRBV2	CASSESDGAYNSPLHF
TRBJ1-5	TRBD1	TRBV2	CAGRDRVDRPQHF
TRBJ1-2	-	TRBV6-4	CASSDRVDGYTF
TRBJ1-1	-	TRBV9	CASSVGQGGGANTEAFF
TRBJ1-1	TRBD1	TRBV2	CASRTGGFTEAFF
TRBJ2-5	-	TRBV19	CASMPEGTQYF
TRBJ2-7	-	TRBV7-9	CASSTQGGVSYEQYF
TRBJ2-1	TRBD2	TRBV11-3	CASSTRTSGRVDVNEQFF
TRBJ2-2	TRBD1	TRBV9	CASSGRQGRDTGELFF
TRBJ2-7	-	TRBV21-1	CASSTQGSSYEQYF
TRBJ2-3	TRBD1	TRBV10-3	CAISESRDSIRLGDTQYF
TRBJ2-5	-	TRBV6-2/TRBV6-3	CASSYQAGNLNSGKDQYF
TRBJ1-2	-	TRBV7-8	CASSLYGDDGYTF
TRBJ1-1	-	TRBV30	CAWSVLPPNTEAFF
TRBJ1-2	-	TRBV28	CASSLLAGNYGYTF
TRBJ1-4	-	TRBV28	CASSSYYRYRATNEKLFF
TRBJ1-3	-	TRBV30	CAWNKQGFGNTIYF
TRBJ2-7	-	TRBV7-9	CASSPRLTGNGRAYEQYF
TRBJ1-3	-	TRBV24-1	CATSDPLSGNTIYF
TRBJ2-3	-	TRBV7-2	CASSALVSGATDTQYF
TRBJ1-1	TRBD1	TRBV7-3	CASSFRQGTEAFF
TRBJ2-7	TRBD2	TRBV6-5	CASYRGGHEQYF
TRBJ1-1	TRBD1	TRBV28	CASSPELDRGEGAFF
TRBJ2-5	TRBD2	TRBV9	CASSDGNLAGGSQETQYF
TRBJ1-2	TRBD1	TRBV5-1	CASSTKPDRATAYGYTF
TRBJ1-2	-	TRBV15	CATSSSPGANQGGYTF
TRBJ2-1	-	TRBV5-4	CASSEGVNEQFF
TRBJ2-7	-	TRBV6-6	CASTGTGHYEQYF
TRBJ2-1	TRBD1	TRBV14	CASSEPGQGSEQFF
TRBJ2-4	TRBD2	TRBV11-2	CASSLTSGGPGNIQYF
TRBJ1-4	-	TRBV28	CASSSQGLNEKLFF
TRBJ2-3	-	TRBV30	CAWRLTGEATPDTQYF
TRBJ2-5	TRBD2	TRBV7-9	CASSSYSGNQETQYF
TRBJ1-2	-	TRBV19	CASSIEGRRDYGYTF
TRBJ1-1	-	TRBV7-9	CASSFWENTEAFF
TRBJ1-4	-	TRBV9	CASNKDGANEKLFF
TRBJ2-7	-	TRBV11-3	CASSPGGEQYF
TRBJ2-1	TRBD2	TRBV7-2	CASSLRTSVISYNEQFF
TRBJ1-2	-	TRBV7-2	CASSLPEGGNYGYTF
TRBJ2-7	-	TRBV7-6	CASSAGRQVMSSYEQYF
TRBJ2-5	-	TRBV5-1	CASSPGTGVGQETQYF
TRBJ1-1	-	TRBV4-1	CASSQLQGVKSEAFF
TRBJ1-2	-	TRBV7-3	CASSLGQSYGYTF